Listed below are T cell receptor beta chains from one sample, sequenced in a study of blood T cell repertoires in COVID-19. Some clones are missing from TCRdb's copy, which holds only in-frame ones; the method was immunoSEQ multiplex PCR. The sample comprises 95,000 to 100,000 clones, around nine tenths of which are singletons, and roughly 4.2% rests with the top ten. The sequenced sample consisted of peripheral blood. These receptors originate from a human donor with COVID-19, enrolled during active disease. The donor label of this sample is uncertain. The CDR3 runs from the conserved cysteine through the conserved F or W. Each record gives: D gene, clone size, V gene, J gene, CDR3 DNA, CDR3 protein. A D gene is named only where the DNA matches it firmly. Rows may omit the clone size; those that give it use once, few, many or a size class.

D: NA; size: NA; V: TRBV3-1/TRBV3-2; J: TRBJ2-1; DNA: TGTGCCAGCAGCCAAGTGTTGTCGGGGAGACGGAATGAGCAGTTCTTC; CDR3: CASSQVLSGRRNEQFF
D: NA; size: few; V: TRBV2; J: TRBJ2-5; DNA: TGTGCCAGCAGTGAACTAGCGACGGAGACCCAGTACTTC; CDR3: CASSELATETQYF
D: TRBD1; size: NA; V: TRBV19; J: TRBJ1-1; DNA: TGTGCCAGTAGTTTTCGGGACAGCCAAATGAACACTGAAGCTTTCTTT; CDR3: CASSFRDSQMNTEAFF
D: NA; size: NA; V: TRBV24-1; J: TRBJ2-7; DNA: TGTGCCACCTTAACCGGGACAAGCCTAACACAGTACTTC; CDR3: CATLTGTSLTQYF
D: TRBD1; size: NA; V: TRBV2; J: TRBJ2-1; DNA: TGTGCCAGCAGCCCCGACAGGGGGAGCTACAATGAGCAGTTCTTC; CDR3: CASSPDRGSYNEQFF
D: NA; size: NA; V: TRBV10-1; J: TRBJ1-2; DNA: TGCGCCAGCAGTCGGCAGGGGACCTATGGCTACACCTTC; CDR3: CASSRQGTYGYTF
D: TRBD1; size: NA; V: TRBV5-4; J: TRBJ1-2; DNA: TGTGCCAGCAGCTTGGATCCCTTGGGACAGGACAACTATGGCTACACCTTC; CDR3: CASSLDPLGQDNYGYTF
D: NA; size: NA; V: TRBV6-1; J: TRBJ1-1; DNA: TGTGCCAGCAGTGAAGCGATGGTGAGCACTGAAGCTTTCTTT; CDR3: CASSEAMVSTEAFF
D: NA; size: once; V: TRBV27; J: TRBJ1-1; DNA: TGTGCCAGCAGTTTAAACCCAGGGGTAGGGACTGAAGCTTTCTTT; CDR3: CASSLNPGVGTEAFF
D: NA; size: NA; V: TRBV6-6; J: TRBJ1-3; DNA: TGTGCCAGCAGTCTTACTGGAAACACCATATATTTT; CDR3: CASSLTGNTIYF
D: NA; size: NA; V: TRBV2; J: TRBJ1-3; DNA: TGTGCCAGCAGAGAGTACAGGGAAGGCTCTAGAGGAAACACCATATATTTT; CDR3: CASREYREGSRGNTIYF
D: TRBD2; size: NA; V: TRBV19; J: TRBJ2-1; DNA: TGTGCCAGTAGTCGGACTAGCGGGGGGGCCTACAATGAGCAGTTCTTC; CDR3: CASSRTSGGAYNEQFF
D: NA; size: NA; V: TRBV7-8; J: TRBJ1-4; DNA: TGTGCCAGCAGTCCCAGTGGGGCTGGAGAAAAACTGTTTTTT; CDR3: CASSPSGAGEKLFF
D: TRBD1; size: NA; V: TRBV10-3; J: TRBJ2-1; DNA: TGTGCCATCAGGGGACAGGGAGCCTCCTACAATGAGCAGTTCTTC; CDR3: CAIRGQGASYNEQFF
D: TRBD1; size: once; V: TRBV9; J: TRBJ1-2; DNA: TGTGCCAGCAGCGTAGAAGCAGGGGGAGGCTACACCTTC; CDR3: CASSVEAGGGYTF
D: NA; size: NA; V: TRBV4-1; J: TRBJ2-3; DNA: TGCGCCAGCAGCCAAGAAGACAGCCTTAGCACAGATACGCAGTATTTT; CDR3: CASSQEDSLSTDTQYF
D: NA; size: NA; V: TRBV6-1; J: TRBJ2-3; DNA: TGTGCCAGCAGTGAAAGGGGAGATACGCAGTATTTT; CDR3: CASSERGDTQYF
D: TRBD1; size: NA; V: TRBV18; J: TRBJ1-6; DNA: TGTGCCAGCTCACCTGAACAGGGGGGAAATTCACCCCTCCACTTT; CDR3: CASSPEQGGNSPLHF
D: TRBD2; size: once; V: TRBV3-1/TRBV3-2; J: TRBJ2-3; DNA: TGTGCCAGCAGCGACCCGGCGGGGGGGGCAGATACGCAGTATTTT; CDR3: CASSDPAGGADTQYF
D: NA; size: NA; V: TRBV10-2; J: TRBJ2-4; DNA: TGCGCCGTAACGGAGGGTTTAGCCAAAAACATTCAGTACTTC; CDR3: CAVTEGLAKNIQYF
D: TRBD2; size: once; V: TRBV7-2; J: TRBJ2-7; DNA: TGTGCCAGCAGCTTAGTTGGGGTAGCGGGAGACGAGCAGTACTTC; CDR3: CASSLVGVAGDEQYF
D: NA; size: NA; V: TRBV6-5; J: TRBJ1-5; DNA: TGTGCCAGCACTGTTGGAGGAGGCAATCAGCCCCAGCATTTT; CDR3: CASTVGGGNQPQHF
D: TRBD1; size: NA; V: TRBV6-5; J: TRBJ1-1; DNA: TGTGCCAGCAGGGACAGGGGTATGGCTTTCTTT; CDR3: CASRDRGMAFF
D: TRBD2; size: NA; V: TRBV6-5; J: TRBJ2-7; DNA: TGTGCCAGCAAGCTAGGGGTAGCGGGGACCTGGAAGCAGTACTTC; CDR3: CASKLGVAGTWKQYF
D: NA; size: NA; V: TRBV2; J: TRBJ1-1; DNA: TGTGCCAGCACCCTACAGGAATTGAACACTGAAGCTTTCTTT; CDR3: CASTLQELNTEAFF
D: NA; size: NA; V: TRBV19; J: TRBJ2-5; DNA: TGTGCCAGTAGTCGCGGGGCGGAAGGGACCCAGTACTTC; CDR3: CASSRGAEGTQYF